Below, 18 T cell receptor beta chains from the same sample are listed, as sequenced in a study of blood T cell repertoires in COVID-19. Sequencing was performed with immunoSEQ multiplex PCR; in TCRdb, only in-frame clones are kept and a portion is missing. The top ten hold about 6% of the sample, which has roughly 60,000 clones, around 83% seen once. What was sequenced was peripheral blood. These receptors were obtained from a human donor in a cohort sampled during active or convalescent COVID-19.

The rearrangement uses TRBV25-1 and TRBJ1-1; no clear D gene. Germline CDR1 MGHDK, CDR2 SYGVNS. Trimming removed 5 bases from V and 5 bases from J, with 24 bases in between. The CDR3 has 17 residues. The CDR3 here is CASSSDRVAFSLTEAFF. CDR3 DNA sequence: TGTGCCAGCAGTTCCGACCGGGTCGCCTTTTCCCTGACTGAAGCTTTCTTT.

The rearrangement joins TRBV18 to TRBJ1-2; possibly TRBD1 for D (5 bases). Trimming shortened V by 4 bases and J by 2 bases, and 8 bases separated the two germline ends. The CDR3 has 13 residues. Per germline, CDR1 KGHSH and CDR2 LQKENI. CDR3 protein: CASSLDRNYGYTF. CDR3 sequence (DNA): TGTGCCAGCTCACTAGACAGAAACTATGGCTACACCTTC. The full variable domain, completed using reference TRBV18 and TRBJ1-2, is NAGVMQNPRHLVRRRGQEARLRCSPMKGHSHVYWYRQLPEEGLKFMVYLQKENIIDESGMPKERFSAEFPKEGPSILRIQQVVRGDSAAYFCASSLDRNYGYTFGSGTRLTVV.

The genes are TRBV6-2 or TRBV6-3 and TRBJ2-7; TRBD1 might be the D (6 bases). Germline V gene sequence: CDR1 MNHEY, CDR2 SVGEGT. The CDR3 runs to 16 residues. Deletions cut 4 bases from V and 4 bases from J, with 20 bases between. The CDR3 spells CASSSAARTERYEQYF. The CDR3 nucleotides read TGTGCCAGCAGTTCCGCGGCTAGGACAGAGAGGTACGAGCAGTACTTC.

CDR3 in amino acids: CASSQALTVNTEAFF. DNA for the CDR3: TGTGCCAGCAGCCAAGCGCTTACAGTGAACACTGAAGCTTTCTTT. The V call is TRBV3-1 (or the pseudogene TRBV3-2), the J call TRBJ1-1; D gene uncertain. Germline V gene data show CDR1 as LGHDT and CDR2 as YNNKEL (reference sequence). This CDR3 region has 15 residues. The germline V and J ends were trimmed by 1 base and 0 bases, with 9 bases remaining between them.

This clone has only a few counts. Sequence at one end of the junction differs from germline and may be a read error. The chain's CDR3 is CASSLAPGADTQYF. DNA for the CDR3: TGTGCTAGCAGCTTAGCCCCAGGGGCAGATACGCAGTATTTT. The chain links TRBV7-7 to TRBJ2-3; D possibly corresponds to TRBD1 (6 bases). CDR3 length: 14 residues. CDR1 and CDR2 from the germline V gene are SSHAT and FNYEAQ (reference sequence).

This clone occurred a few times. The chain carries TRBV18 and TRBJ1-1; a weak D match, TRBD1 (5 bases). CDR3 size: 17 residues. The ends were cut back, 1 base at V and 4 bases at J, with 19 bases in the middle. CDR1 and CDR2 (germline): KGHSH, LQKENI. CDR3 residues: CASSPLTLSLRGTEAFF. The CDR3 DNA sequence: TGTGCCAGCTCACCACTGACACTCTCGTTAAGGGGCACTGAAGCTTTCTTT.

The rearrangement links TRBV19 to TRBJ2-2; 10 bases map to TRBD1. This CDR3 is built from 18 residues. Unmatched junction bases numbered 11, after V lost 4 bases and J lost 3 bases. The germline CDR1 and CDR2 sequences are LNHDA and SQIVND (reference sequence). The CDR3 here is CASSTKRDRGLDTGELFF. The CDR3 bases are TGTGCCAGTAGTACAAAACGGGACAGGGGTCTAGACACCGGGGAGCTGTTTTTT.

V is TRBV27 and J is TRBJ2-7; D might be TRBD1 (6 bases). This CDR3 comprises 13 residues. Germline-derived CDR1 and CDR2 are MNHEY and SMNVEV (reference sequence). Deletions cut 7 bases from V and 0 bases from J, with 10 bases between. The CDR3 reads CASKTGGSYEQYF. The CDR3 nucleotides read TGTGCCAGCAAGACAGGAGGCTCCTACGAGCAGTACTTC.

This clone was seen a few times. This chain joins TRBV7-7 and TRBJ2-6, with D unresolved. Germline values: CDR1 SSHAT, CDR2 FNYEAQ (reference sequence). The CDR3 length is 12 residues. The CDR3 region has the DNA TGTGCTAGTGGGCCTGGGGCCAACGTCCTGACTTTC. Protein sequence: CASGPGANVLTF.

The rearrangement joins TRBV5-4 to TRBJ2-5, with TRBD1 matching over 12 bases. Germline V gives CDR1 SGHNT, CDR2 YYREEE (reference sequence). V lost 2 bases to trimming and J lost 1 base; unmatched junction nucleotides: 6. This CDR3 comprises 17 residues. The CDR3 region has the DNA TGTGCCAGCAGCTTCGGGACAGGGGGCCGGGTCCAAGAGACCCAGTACTTC. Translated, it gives CASSFGTGGRVQETQYF.

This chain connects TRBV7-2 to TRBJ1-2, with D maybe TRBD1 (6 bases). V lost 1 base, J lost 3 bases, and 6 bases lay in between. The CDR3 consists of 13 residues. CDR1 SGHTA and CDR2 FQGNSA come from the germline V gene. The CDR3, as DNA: TGTGCCAGCAGCTTAGACAGGGACTATGGCTACACCTTC. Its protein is CASSLDRDYGYTF.

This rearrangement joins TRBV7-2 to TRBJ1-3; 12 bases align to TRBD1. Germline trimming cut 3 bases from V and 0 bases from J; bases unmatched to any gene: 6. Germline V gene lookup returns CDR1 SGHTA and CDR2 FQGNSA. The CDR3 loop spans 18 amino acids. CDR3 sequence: CASSFRGQGASSGNTIYF. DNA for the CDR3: TGTGCCAGCAGCTTCCGGGGACAGGGGGCTTCCTCTGGAAACACCATATATTTT.

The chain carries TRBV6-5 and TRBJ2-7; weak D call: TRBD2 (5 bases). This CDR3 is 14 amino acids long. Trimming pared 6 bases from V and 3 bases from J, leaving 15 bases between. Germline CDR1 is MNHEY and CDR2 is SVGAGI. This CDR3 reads CASSPLRGIYEQYF. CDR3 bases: TGTGCCAGCAGCCCGTTAAGAGGGATCTACGAGCAGTACTTC.

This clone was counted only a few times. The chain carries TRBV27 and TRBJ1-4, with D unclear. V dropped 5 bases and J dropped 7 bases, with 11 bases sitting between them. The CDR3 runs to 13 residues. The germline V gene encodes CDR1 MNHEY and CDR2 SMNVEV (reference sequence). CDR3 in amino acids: CASSVGWAEKLFF. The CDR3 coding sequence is TGTGCCAGCAGTGTTGGGTGGGCTGAAAAACTGTTTTTT.

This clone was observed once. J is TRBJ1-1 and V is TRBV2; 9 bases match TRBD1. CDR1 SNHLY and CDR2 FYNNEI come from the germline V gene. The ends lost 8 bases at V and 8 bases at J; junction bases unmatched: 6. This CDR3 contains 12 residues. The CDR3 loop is CASLTGGGEAFF. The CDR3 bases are TGTGCCAGCCTAACAGGGGGCGGGGAAGCTTTCTTT.

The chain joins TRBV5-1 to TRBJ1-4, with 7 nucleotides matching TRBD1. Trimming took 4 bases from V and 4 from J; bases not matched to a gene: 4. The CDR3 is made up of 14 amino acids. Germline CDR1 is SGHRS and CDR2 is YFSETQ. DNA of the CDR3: TGCGCCAGCAGCCACCGGGACAGTAATGAAAAACTGTTTTTT. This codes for CASSHRDSNEKLFF.

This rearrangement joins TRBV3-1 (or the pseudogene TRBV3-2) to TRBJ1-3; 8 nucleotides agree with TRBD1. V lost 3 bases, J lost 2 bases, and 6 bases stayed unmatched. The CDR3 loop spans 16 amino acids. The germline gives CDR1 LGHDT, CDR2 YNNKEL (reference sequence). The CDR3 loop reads CASSHRTGGAGNTIYF. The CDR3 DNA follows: TGTGCCAGCAGCCATCGTACAGGGGGAGCTGGAAACACCATATATTTT.

The CDR3 DNA sequence: TGTGCCAGCAGCCCGACTAGCGGGGGGCCGGAGCTGTTTTTT. Its translation: CASSPTSGGPELFF. The V and J genes are TRBV5-4 and TRBJ2-2; 13 bases line up with TRBD2. Looked up from germline, CDR1 is SGHNT and CDR2 is YYREEE (reference sequence). V lost 4 bases and J lost 10; bases outside the gene matches: 4. This CDR3 has 14 residues.